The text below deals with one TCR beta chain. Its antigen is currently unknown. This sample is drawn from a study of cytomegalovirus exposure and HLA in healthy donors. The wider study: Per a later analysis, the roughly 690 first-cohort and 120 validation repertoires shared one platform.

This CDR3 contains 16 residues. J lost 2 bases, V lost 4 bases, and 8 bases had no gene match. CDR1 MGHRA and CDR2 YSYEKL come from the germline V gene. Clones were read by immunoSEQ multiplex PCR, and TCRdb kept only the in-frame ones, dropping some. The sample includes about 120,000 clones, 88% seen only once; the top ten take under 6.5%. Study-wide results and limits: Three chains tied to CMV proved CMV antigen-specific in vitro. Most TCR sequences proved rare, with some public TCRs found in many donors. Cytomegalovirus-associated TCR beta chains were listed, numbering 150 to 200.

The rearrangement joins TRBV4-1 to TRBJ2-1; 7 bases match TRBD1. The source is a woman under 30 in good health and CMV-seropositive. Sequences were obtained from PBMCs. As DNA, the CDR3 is TGCGCCAGCAGCCGTACAGGGGAGAGGCCCTACAATGAGCAGTTCTTC. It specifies CASSRTGERPYNEQFF.